This T cell receptor beta chain derives from a study of preoperative IRX-2 immunotherapy in early breast cancer. Data came from immunoSEQ multiplex PCR; TCRdb stores just in-frame clones and leaves some out. The table shows around 95,000 clones, with 80% to 90% occurring only once. This CDR3 contains 13 residues. Deletions cut 8 bases from V and 1 base from J, with 11 bases between. As to treatment: preoperative locoregional IRX-2 cytokine immunotherapy. Samples came from a phase Ib trial of preoperative locoregional IRX-2 cytokine immunotherapy. This chain links TRBV23-1 with TRBJ1-1; D gene ambiguous. TRBV23-1 is marked as an open reading frame, function uncertain. This clonotype was sampled from a human donor with breast cancer. This sample comprised tumor tissue, obtained after IRX-2 immunotherapy. Here the CDR3 reads CASSHWENTEAFF. The CDR3 DNA reads as TGCGCCAGCTCCCATTGGGAGAACACTGAAGCTTTCTTT.